This entry is about one TCR beta chain. The antigen remains unidentified. Profiling relied on immunoSEQ multiplex PCR, and the TCRdb table lists in-frame clones only, not all of them. The repertoire holds some 39,000 clones, with approximately 89% as singletons. Trimming removed 5 bases from V and 8 bases from J, with 18 bases in between. Germline-derived CDR1 and CDR2 are SEHNR and FQNEAQ (reference sequence). The CDR3 is made up of 14 amino acids. This entry comes from a study of graft-versus-host responses after intestinal transplantation. As for the study in general: The whole recipient group had anti-thymocyte globulin induction followed by tacrolimus and steroids for around 3 years.

Study conclusions and caveats: GvH clones turned up in recipient marrow; some had shown up first in ileum or blood. Early after transplant, HvG declines were associated with peak levels of circulating GvH clones.

The V gene is TRBV7-9, the J gene TRBJ2-5, with D possibly being TRBD1 or TRBD2 (5 bases each). Sample: PBMCs, taken 267 days after transplant. The source is a human patient who received an intestinal transplant, so some T cells may come from the graft donor. The CDR3 sequence: CASSLLGERGTQYF. The CDR3 DNA follows: TGTGCCAGCAGCCTCTTGGGGGAGCGAGGTACCCAGTACTTC.